These T cell receptor beta chains were read from a single sample in a study of a mutant IDH1 vaccine in newly diagnosed glioma. Here immunoSEQ multiplex PCR was the method, and the copy in TCRdb shows in-frame clones only, minus some. The table lists approximately 36,000 clones, around 80% of them singletons. No antigens are known for them. Sequences were derived from peripheral blood mononuclear cells (PBMCs), sampled from a glioma patient whose treatment included an IDH1 peptide vaccine. The source of these receptors is a woman younger than 45 with glioma. Some clones in this sample may be carry-over from other donors' samples. Each CDR3 is given with its conserved first and last residue. Fields, in order: J gene, clone size, V gene, D gene, CDR3 DNA, CDR3 protein. A D gene is named only where the DNA matches it firmly. Not all rows give a size; the values are once, few, many and, for expanded clones, a class.

J gene: TRBJ2-5
clone size: .
V gene: TRBV18
D gene: TRBD1
CDR3 DNA: TGTGCCAGCTCACCGGGACAGGGGGAACAAGAGACCCAGTACTTC
CDR3 protein: CASSPGQGEQETQYF

J gene: TRBJ2-7
clone size: once
V gene: TRBV29-1
D gene: .
CDR3 DNA: TGCAGCGTCCCGACCGGGGGTTTAGCCTACGAGCAGTACTTC
CDR3 protein: CSVPTGGLAYEQYF

J gene: TRBJ2-3
clone size: once
V gene: TRBV19
D gene: TRBD2
CDR3 DNA: TGTGCCAGTAGGGAGACTAGCGGGAGGGATACGCAGTATTTT
CDR3 protein: CASRETSGRDTQYF

J gene: TRBJ2-1
clone size: .
V gene: TRBV30
D gene: .
CDR3 DNA: TGTGCCTGGAGGGGAGACGTCAATGAGCAGTTCTTC
CDR3 protein: CAWRGDVNEQFF

J gene: TRBJ1-2
clone size: .
V gene: TRBV27
D gene: .
CDR3 DNA: TGTGCCAGCTGGGGGGGGGCAATCTCATATGGCTACACCTTC
CDR3 protein: CASWGGAISYGYTF

J gene: TRBJ2-5
clone size: .
V gene: TRBV9
D gene: TRBD1
CDR3 DNA: TGTGCCAGCAGTCGCGCGGACAGGTCCCAAGAGACCCAGTACTTC
CDR3 protein: CASSRADRSQETQYF

J gene: TRBJ2-5
clone size: .
V gene: TRBV9
D gene: .
CDR3 DNA: TGTGCCAGCAGCGTAGTGGACCGCTTGGTGACCCAGTACTTC
CDR3 protein: CASSVVDRLVTQYF

J gene: TRBJ2-2
clone size: .
V gene: TRBV10-2
D gene: TRBD2
CDR3 DNA: TGCGCCAGCAGGAGGGGGGTAGCGGGGGCCAACACCGGGGAGCTGTTTTTT
CDR3 protein: CASRRGVAGANTGELFF

J gene: TRBJ2-1
clone size: .
V gene: TRBV27
D gene: TRBD2
CDR3 DNA: TGTGCCAGCAAAGGGGAGGGTCCATTCGATGAGCAGTTCTTC
CDR3 protein: CASKGEGPFDEQFF

J gene: TRBJ1-3
clone size: .
V gene: TRBV6-6
D gene: .
CDR3 DNA: TGTGCCAGTACGGGGGCCATCTCTGGAAACACCATATATTTT
CDR3 protein: CASTGAISGNTIYF

J gene: TRBJ2-7
clone size: once
V gene: TRBV2
D gene: .
CDR3 DNA: TGTGCCAGCAGTGGTTACTACGAGCAGTACTTC
CDR3 protein: CASSGYYEQYF

J gene: TRBJ2-7
clone size: .
V gene: TRBV6-6
D gene: TRBD2
CDR3 DNA: TGTGCCAGCAGTTACTCTCGACTAGCGGGAAACGAGCAGTACTTC
CDR3 protein: CASSYSRLAGNEQYF

J gene: TRBJ2-3
clone size: once
V gene: TRBV7-2
D gene: TRBD2
CDR3 DNA: TGTGCCAGCAGTCTTGGGGCTAGCGGGAGGGATACGCAGTATTTT
CDR3 protein: CASSLGASGRDTQYF

J gene: TRBJ2-3
clone size: .
V gene: TRBV5-1
D gene: .
CDR3 DNA: TGCGCCAGCAGCTTGGAAGGGGCACGTACAGATACGCAGTATTTT
CDR3 protein: CASSLEGARTDTQYF

J gene: TRBJ1-4
clone size: .
V gene: TRBV6-1
D gene: .
CDR3 DNA: TGTGCCAGCAGTAGGCAGGACGCTGAAAAACTGTTTTTT
CDR3 protein: CASSRQDAEKLFF

J gene: TRBJ1-3
clone size: .
V gene: TRBV30
D gene: .
CDR3 DNA: TGTGCCTGGAGTATGGCGGCGATCTTTGGAAACACCATATATTTT
CDR3 protein: CAWSMAAIFGNTIYF

J gene: TRBJ2-1
clone size: .
V gene: TRBV18
D gene: .
CDR3 DNA: TGTGCCAGCTCATCCGGCAATGAGAGACGGCATGAGCAGTTCTTC
CDR3 protein: CASSSGNERRHEQFF

J gene: TRBJ2-5
clone size: few
V gene: TRBV6-5
D gene: .
CDR3 DNA: TGTGCCAGCGGTCAAGAGACCCAGTACTTC
CDR3 protein: CASGQETQYF

J gene: TRBJ2-2
clone size: .
V gene: TRBV6-6
D gene: .
CDR3 DNA: TGTGCCAGCAGTAAGGGGAGTCTCACCGGGGAGCTGTTTTTT
CDR3 protein: CASSKGSLTGELFF

J gene: TRBJ1-5
clone size: .
V gene: TRBV14
D gene: .
CDR3 DNA: TGTGCCAGCAGCCGACAGGTCAATCAGCCCCAGCATTTT
CDR3 protein: CASSRQVNQPQHF

J gene: TRBJ2-6
clone size: .
V gene: TRBV5-4
D gene: TRBD2
CDR3 DNA: TGTGCCAGCAGCTTGGCGGGTACGGCGGGAGTAAAAGGGGCCAACGTCCTGACTTTC
CDR3 protein: CASSLAGTAGVKGANVLTF

J gene: TRBJ1-5
clone size: .
V gene: TRBV2
D gene: .
CDR3 DNA: TGTGCCAGCAGTGACTGGACTGAGGACCAGCCCCAGCATTTT
CDR3 protein: CASSDWTEDQPQHF

J gene: TRBJ1-1
clone size: once
V gene: TRBV2
D gene: .
CDR3 DNA: TGTGCCAGCAGTGAAGGAGGAACGAACACTGAAGCTTTCTTT
CDR3 protein: CASSEGGTNTEAFF

J gene: TRBJ1-4
clone size: .
V gene: TRBV5-6
D gene: TRBD1
CDR3 DNA: TGTGCCAGCAGCCGAGACCTAGAGGGGGCGCCGGGTGAAAAACTGTTTTTT
CDR3 protein: CASSRDLEGAPGEKLFF

J gene: TRBJ2-1
clone size: .
V gene: TRBV6-1
D gene: TRBD2
CDR3 DNA: TGTGCCAGCAGTGAAAGGAATAGCGGGTTCGATGAGCAGTTCTTC
CDR3 protein: CASSERNSGFDEQFF

J gene: TRBJ2-7
clone size: .
V gene: TRBV27
D gene: .
CDR3 DNA: TGTGCCAGCAGTTTATCCGTCCACGAGCAGTACTTC
CDR3 protein: CASSLSVHEQYF

J gene: TRBJ1-5
clone size: .
V gene: TRBV6-5
D gene: .
CDR3 DNA: TGTGCCAGCAGCCCGCAGGGATATAGCAATCAGCCCCAGCATTTT
CDR3 protein: CASSPQGYSNQPQHF

J gene: TRBJ2-7
clone size: .
V gene: TRBV6-5
D gene: TRBD2
CDR3 DNA: TGTGCCAGCAGTTCCCGCGGGGGGCAAAATAGATACGAGCAGTACTTC
CDR3 protein: CASSSRGGQNRYEQYF

J gene: TRBJ1-1
clone size: few
V gene: TRBV9
D gene: TRBD1
CDR3 DNA: TGTGCCAGCACCCTGGGGGCAGGGGGCGGAACTGAAGCTTTCTTT
CDR3 protein: CASTLGAGGGTEAFF

J gene: TRBJ2-1
clone size: .
V gene: TRBV6-4
D gene: TRBD2
CDR3 DNA: TGTGCCAGCAGTGACTCGGGACTAGCGGGAAGTGAGCAGTTCTTC
CDR3 protein: CASSDSGLAGSEQFF

J gene: TRBJ1-1
clone size: .
V gene: TRBV11-2
D gene: .
CDR3 DNA: TGTGCCAGCAGCTTGGACTTTTGGAACACTGAAGCTTTCTTT
CDR3 protein: CASSLDFWNTEAFF

J gene: TRBJ2-3
clone size: .
V gene: TRBV12-5
D gene: TRBD2
CDR3 DNA: TGTGCTAGTGGTTTGGTTAACCCGCTCCCGGGACTAGTTGGGGGCCCTAGCACAGATACGCAGTATTTT
CDR3 protein: CASGLVNPLPGLVGGPSTDTQYF